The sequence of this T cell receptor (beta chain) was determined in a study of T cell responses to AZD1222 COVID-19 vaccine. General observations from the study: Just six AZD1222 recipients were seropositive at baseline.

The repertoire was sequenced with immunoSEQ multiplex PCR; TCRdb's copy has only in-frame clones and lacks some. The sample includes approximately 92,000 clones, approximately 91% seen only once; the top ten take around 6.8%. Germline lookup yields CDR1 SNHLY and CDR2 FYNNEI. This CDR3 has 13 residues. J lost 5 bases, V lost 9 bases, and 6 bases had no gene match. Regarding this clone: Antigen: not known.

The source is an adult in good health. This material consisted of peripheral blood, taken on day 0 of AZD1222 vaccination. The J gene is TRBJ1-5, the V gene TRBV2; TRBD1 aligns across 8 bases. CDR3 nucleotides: TGTGCCAGTCAGGACAGGGTCGATCAGCCCCAGCATTTT. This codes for CASQDRVDQPQHF.